These T cell receptor beta chains were read from a single sample in a study of T cells in Graves' hyperthyroidism and ophthalmopathy. TCRdb reanalysed the multiplex PCR reads using MiXCR and keeps one entry per CDR3 protein. The profile shows more than 500,000 distinct CDR3 sequences, approximately 15% of them singletons. The sample taken for sequencing was blood. The receptors were gathered from a woman aged 40 to 50 with Graves' hyperthyroidism. The CDR3 runs from the conserved cysteine through the conserved F or W. Fields, in order: V gene, CDR3 length, clone size, CDR3 protein. Some rows mark clone size as missing; the rest say once, few, many or name a class of expanded clone.

V: TRBV20-1; length: 13; size: NA; CDR3: CSARIDSTGELFF
V: TRBV9; length: 15; size: NA; CDR3: CASSVSSVSYNEQFF
V: TRBV6-1; length: 18; size: many; CDR3: CASSERQVGTSGANVLTF
V: TRBV11-3; length: 15; size: many; CDR3: CASSLNLGGDGELFF
V: TRBV28; length: 17; size: many; CDR3: CASSLYSQTGLNYGYTF
V: TRBV14; length: 14; size: NA; CDR3: CASSHDRRPYEQYF
V: TRBV5-1; length: 15; size: many; CDR3: CASSLQGSTNTEAFF
V: TRBV20-1; length: 13; size: many; CDR3: CSAPGTPTYEQYF
V: TRBV29-1; length: 12; size: NA; CDR3: CSVWGENTEAFF
V: TRBV14; length: 14; size: NA; CDR3: CASSQVANTGELFF
V: TRBV5-5; length: 15; size: NA; CDR3: CASSLDSSMLYEQYF
V: TRBV7-2; length: 16; size: many; CDR3: CASSPPGSPYTDTQYF
V: TRBV27; length: 17; size: many; CDR3: CASSSGMWLAETYEQYF
V: TRBV5-1; length: 15; size: NA; CDR3: CASSVDWSPYNEQFF
V: TRBV7-2; length: 14; size: NA; CDR3: CASSRGGIGDTIYF
V: TRBV7-2; length: 15; size: many; CDR3: CASSAPLGNTGELFF
V: TRBV28; length: 17; size: many; CDR3: CASSLGGGVGPDTEAFF
V: TRBV27; length: 20; size: NA; CDR3: CASSQDPPGGLAAFRDEQFF
V: TRBV6-2/TRBV6-3; length: 17; size: NA; CDR3: CASNRPGTSGRASEQYF
V: TRBV7-9; length: 14; size: many; CDR3: CASSRTDHSYEQYF
V: TRBV11-2; length: 17; size: many; CDR3: CASSLDLGGRNTGELFF
V: TRBV5-1; length: 15; size: few; CDR3: CASSLTSGKADTQYF
V: TRBV7-2; length: 13; size: NA; CDR3: CASSLEVSNEQFF
V: TRBV9; length: 16; size: NA; CDR3: CASSEGLAGDMGEQFF
V: TRBV7-9; length: 17; size: few; CDR3: CASSSYSGTGIADTQYF
V: TRBV5-6; length: 16; size: once; CDR3: CASSYGTGDGNQPQHF
V: TRBV20-1; length: 16; size: NA; CDR3: CSAFTLAGVSYNEQFF
V: TRBV11-2; length: 15; size: many; CDR3: CASSFIGGRTDTQYF
V: TRBV7-2; length: 14; size: many; CDR3: CASSLQTGDQPQHF
V: TRBV18; length: 15; size: many; CDR3: CASSPRGGTDWEQYF
V: TRBV28; length: 18; size: many; CDR3: CASSQDFQKTDSNQPQHF
V: TRBV5-5; length: 15; size: few; CDR3: CASSLVGTASYEQYF
V: TRBV27; length: 14; size: NA; CDR3: CASSFTGAETEAFF
V: TRBV7-2; length: 12; size: NA; CDR3: CASRILADTQYF
V: TRBV2; length: 14; size: many; CDR3: CAGRGTGHTGELFF
V: TRBV5-1; length: 16; size: few; CDR3: CASRMTSGRLDNEQFF
V: TRBV7-8; length: 19; size: NA; CDR3: CASSSYLGDRGFSNYGYTF
V: TRBV4-1; length: 16; size: few; CDR3: CASSSILADYGSEQFF
V: TRBV27; length: 15; size: NA; CDR3: CASSLQGRTPGEQYF
V: TRBV29-1; length: 17; size: few; CDR3: CSVPTSGRVRTGHEQFF
V: TRBV28; length: 21; size: many; CDR3: CASSSPPKLAGYGRYTGELFF
V: TRBV2; length: 14; size: many; CDR3: CASSTGHGANVLTF
V: TRBV5-1; length: 14; size: many; CDR3: CASSLDPGREPQHF
V: TRBV5-1; length: 18; size: many; CDR3: CASSLGTSGRIGTDTQYF
V: TRBV19; length: 12; size: NA; CDR3: CASSTFYDEQFF
V: TRBV7-2; length: 13; size: many; CDR3: CASSVGQGRTQYF
V: TRBV20-1; length: 15; size: NA; CDR3: CSAPSGRAEVDIQYF
V: TRBV29-1; length: 11; size: many; CDR3: CSGRTNYEQYF
V: TRBV20-1; length: 14; size: NA; CDR3: CSASSLDGLETQYF
V: TRBV6-2/TRBV6-3; length: 13; size: few; CDR3: CASRLTSGNIQYF